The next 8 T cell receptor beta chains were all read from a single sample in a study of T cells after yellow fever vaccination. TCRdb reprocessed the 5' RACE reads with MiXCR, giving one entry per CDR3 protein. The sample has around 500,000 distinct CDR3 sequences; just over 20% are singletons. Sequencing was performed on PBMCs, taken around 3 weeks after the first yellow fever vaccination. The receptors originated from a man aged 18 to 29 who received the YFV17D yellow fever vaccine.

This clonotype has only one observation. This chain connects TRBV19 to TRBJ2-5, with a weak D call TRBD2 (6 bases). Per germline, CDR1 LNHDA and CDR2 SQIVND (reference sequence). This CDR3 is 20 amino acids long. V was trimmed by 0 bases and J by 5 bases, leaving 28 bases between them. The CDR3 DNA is TGTGCCAGTAGTATAGATCCGGAAGGGTTCGGGGACTCACATGAGGAGACCCAGTACTTC. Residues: CASSIDPEGFGDSHEETQYF.

CDR3 in DNA: TGTGCCAGTAGTGCAGAGGGGACTTATGAAAAACTGTTTTTT. The encoded protein is CASSAEGTYEKLFF. The chain carries TRBV19 and TRBJ1-4; a weak D match, TRBD1 (5 bases). CDR1 and CDR2 (germline): LNHDA, SQIVND (reference sequence). The length of the CDR3 is 14 residues. V was trimmed by 5 bases and J by 6 bases, leaving 13 bases between them.

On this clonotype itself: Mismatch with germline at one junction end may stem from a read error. The DNA for the CDR3 is TGTGCCAGCAGGGACAGGCTGCATTTT. Protein sequence: CASRDRLHF. The J gene is TRBJ2-3, the V gene TRBV7-3; TRBD1 agrees at 7 bases. There are 9 residues in the CDR3. Germline values: CDR1 SGHTA, CDR2 FQGTGA.

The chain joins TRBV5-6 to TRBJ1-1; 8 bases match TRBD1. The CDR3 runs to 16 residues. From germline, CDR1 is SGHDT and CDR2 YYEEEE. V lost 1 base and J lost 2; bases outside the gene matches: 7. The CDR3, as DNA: TGTGCCAGCAGCTTGAACGGCGGACAGGGCAACACTGAAGCTTTCTTT. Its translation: CASSLNGGQGNTEAFF.

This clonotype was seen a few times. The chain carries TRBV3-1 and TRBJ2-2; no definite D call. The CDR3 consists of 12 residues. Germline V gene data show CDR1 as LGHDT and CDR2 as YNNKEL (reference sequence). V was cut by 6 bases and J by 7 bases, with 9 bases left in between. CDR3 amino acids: CASRSFSGELFF. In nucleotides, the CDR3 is TGTGCCAGCAGGTCGTTTAGCGGGGAGCTGTTTTTT. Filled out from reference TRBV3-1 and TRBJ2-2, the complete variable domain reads DTAVSQTPKYLVTQMGNDKSIKCEQNLGHDTMYWYKQDSKKFLKIMFSYNNKELIINETVPNRFSPKSPDKAHLNLHINSLELGDSAVYFCASRSFSGELFFGEGSRLTVL.

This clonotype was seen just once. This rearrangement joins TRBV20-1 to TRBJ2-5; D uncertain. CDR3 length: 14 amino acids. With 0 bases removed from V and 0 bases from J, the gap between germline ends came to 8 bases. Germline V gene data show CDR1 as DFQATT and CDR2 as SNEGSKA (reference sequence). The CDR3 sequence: CSAREGLHQETQYF. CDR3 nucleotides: TGCAGTGCTAGAGAGGGTCTCCACCAAGAGACCCAGTACTTC.

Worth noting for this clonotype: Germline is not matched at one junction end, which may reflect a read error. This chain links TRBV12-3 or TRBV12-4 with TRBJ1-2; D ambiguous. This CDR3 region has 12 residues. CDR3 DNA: TGTGCCAGCAGTTTCGGTAACTATGGCTACGCCTTC. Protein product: CASSFGNYGYAF.

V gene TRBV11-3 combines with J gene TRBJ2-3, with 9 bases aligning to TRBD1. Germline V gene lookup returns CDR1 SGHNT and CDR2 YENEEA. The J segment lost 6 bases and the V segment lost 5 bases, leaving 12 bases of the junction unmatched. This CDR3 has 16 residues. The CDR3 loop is CASSPRQGGLPDTQYF. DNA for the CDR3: TGTGCCAGCAGCCCAAGACAGGGGGGACTCCCGGATACGCAGTATTTT.